This record concerns one T cell receptor (beta chain) sequence. This sample was included in a study of blood T cell repertoires in COVID-19. About the study: Sites in the United States, Italy and Spain provided acute and convalescent COVID-19 samples. T cells, B-cell-depleted T cells, or PBMCs supplied cDNA or gDNA.

V was clipped by 5 bases and J by 1 base; unmatched bases: 11. From germline, CDR1 is SGHDT and CDR2 YYEEEE. The length of the CDR3 is 16 residues. Authors' methods: Amplified reference gene primers provided the basis for estimating nucleated cell counts. TCRdb's copy holds only in-frame clones and misses some; the assay was immunoSEQ multiplex PCR. Clone size and the V and J calls come from that table; the DNA yielded D and trimming. Of about 210,000 clones listed, roughly four fifths are singletons. J is TRBJ1-1 and V is TRBV5-6; TRBD1 agrees at 7 bases. The sequenced sample was peripheral blood. This TCR was sampled from a woman in her thirties or forties with acute or convalescent COVID-19. The chain's CDR3 is CASSLVAGGWNTEAFF. Here the CDR3 DNA reads TGTGCCAGCAGTCTCGTGGCAGGGGGTTGGAACACTGAAGCTTTCTTT.